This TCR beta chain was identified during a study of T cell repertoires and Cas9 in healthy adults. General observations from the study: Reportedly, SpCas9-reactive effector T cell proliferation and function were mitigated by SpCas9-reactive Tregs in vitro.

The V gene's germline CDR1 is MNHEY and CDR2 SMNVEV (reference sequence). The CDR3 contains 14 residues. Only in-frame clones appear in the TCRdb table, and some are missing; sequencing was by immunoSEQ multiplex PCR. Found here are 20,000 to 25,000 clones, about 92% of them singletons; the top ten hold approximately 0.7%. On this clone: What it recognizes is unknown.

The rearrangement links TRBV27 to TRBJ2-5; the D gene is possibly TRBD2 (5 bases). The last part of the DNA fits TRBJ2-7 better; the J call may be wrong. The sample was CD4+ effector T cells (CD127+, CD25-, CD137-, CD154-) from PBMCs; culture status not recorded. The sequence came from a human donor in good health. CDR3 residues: CASGSPGLPYEQYF. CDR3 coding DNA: TGTGCCAGCGGAAGTCCCGGACTTCCCTACGAGCAGTACTTC.